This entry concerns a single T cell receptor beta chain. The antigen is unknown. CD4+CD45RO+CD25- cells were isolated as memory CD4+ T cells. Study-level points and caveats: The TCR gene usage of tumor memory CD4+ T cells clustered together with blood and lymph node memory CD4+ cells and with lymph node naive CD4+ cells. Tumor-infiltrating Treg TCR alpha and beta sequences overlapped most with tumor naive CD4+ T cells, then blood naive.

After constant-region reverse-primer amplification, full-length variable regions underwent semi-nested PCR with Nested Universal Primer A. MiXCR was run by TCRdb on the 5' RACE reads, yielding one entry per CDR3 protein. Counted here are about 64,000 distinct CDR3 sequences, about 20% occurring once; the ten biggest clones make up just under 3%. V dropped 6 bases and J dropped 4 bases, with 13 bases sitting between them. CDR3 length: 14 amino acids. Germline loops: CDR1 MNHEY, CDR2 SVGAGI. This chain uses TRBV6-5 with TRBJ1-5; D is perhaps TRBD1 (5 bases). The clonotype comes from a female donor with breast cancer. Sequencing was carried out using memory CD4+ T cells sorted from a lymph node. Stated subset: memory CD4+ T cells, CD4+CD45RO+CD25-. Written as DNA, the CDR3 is TGTGCCAGCAGCGGGGCAAAGCAAAATCAGCCCCAGCATTTT. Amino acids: CASSGAKQNQPQHF.